The TCR beta chain described here comes from a study of post-analysis software for immune sequencing data (dated by TCRdb to between 2014 and 2017). In the study overall: The recorded disease courses included relapsing-remitting, secondary progressive and progressive-relapsing multiple sclerosis, and some patients had no subtype annotation. A subset of samples was prepared in parallel using single-end sample barcoding, then pooled and co-amplified after Illumina adapter ligation. Patient repertoires were compared against roughly 11 previously published healthy control repertoires from donors aged about 6 to 25 years.

The protocol used for the library was PCR. Instrument used: Illumina HiSeq 2500. To reduce PCR and sequencing biases, unique molecular identifiers were incorporated into the TCR beta cDNA libraries. Some 500,000 cDNA molecules were obtained for every 1 to 10 million input T cells, so each molecule roughly corresponded to one T cell. The patient libraries were prepared and sequenced with the same protocol used for the earlier healthy control dataset. Within a given batch, samples were prepared together, multiplexed and sequenced on the same HiSeq lane. The paper's processing steps were these. Raw barcoded reads were processed with MIGEC, and single-read molecular identifier groups were discarded before consensus assembly and CDR3 extraction. VDJtools was used for post-analysis of the clonotype tables, with diversity normalized by down-sampling every dataset to the smallest sample size. To correct batch-related cross-sample contamination, repertoire overlap clustering matched CDR3 amino acid sequences but not nucleotide sequences. Through fastp at Q25 and MiXCR, TCRdb rebuilt clones from the public reads, retaining in-frame beta chains. Each entry is one CDR3 protein sequence, shown with its most common DNA and genes. It is TCRdb's table, rather than the study itself, that gives the V and J calls and clone size. Here the sample has approximately 630,000 distinct CDR3 sequences; approximately 60% occur a single time. The ten most abundant clones make up about 11% of the sample.

TCR beta repertoires were profiled from peripheral blood of roughly 13 young patients with multiple sclerosis to demonstrate the VDJtools post-analysis software. Multiple sclerosis patients were children and adolescents aged roughly 6 to 16 years. General study outcomes and caveats: The multiple sclerosis patient group was slightly younger than the control group. A few TRBV segments, including TRBV5-6, TRBV5-1 and TRBV20-1, were significantly more frequent in patients than controls. When samples were clustered directly using the F measure, samples prepared in the same batch co-clustered strongly, which prompted a batch-effect correction. Normalized Chao1 diversity was significantly lower in multiple sclerosis patients than controls, suggesting substantial peripheral T-cell clonal expansion.

A remark on this clonotype: Its antigen is not yet known. Base-call qualities are not available, and no considerably larger clone is one nucleotide away.

Trimming costs V 6 bases and J 8 bases, and their ends lie 19 bases apart. Inclusive of the bounding cysteine and phenylalanine, the CDR3 is 14 residues long. Only the CDR3 part of the read is kept: 42 bases, read in frame from the first base. The clonotype was recovered from a girl aged 2-10 years with multiple sclerosis. The sequence is built from TRBV12-3 or TRBV12-4 and TRBJ1-1; tentative D gene TRBD1, with 6 bases matching. Material for sequencing was blood. The CDR3 reads as follows: CASSPAGGKGEAFF. The bases read TGTGCCAGCAGCCCTGCCGGGGGCAAGGGAGAAGCTTTCTTT.